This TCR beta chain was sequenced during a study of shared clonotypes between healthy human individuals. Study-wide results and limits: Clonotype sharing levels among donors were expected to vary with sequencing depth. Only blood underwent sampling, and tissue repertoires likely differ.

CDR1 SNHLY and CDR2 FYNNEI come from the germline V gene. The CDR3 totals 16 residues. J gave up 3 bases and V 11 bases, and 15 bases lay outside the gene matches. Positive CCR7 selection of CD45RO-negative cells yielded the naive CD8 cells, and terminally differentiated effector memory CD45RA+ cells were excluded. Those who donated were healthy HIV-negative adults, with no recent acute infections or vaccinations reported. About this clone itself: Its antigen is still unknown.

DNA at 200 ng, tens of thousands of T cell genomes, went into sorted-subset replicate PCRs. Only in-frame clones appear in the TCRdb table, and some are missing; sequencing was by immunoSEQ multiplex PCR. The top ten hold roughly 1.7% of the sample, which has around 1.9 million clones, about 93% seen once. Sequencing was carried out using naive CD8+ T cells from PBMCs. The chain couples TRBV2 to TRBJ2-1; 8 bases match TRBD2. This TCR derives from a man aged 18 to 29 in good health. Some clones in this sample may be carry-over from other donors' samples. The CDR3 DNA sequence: TGTGCCTCCTCGCAAGCGGGGGATTATATCTACAATGAGCAGTTCTTC. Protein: CASSQAGDYIYNEQFF.